These 25 T cell receptor beta chains were sequenced from one sample in a study of blood T cells in healthy people across ages. A sample-barcoded 5' primer and a J-beta primer mix were used in a second PCR of roughly 7 to 11 cycles. TCRdb re-analysed the 5' RACE reads in MiXCR, keeping a single row per CDR3 protein. The sample lists some 1.5 million distinct CDR3 sequences, about 28% occurring once. The specimen sequenced was blood. The receptors were sampled from a young woman in good health.

Notes on this clonotype: This may stem from a read error, because a much larger clone lies one nucleotide away. The CDR3, as DNA: TGTGCCATCAGTGAAGAGCAGGGAGTCTATGGCCACACCTTC. Its translation: CAISEEQGVYGHTF. The chain carries TRBV10-3 and TRBJ1-2; D possibly corresponds to TRBD1 (5 bases). Germline V gene lookup returns CDR1 ENHRY and CDR2 SYGVKD. This CDR3 is 14 amino acids long.

With regard to this clonotype: One end of the junction is discordant with germline, which a read error may explain. This chain joins TRBV7-2 and TRBJ2-7, with D perhaps matching TRBD2 (7 bases). This CDR3 has 17 amino acids. CDR1 is SGHTA, CDR2 FQGNSA, per germline. The CDR3 reads CACSLTGGGGGGNEQYF. The CDR3 DNA follows: TGTGCCTGCAGCTTAACTGGGGGGGGCGGGGGCGGAAACGAGCAGTACTTC. Full variable domain (missing parts from reference TRBV7-2 and TRBJ2-7): GAGVSQSPSNKVTEKGKDVELRCDPISGHTALYWYRQSLGQGLEFLIYFQGNSAPDKSGLPSDRFSAERTGGSVSTLTIQRTQQEDSAVYLCACSLTGGGGGGNEQYFGPGTRLTVT.

This clonotype was seen a few times. The chain carries TRBV29-1 and TRBJ2-5; no reliable D call. The germline V and J ends were trimmed by 2 bases and 5 bases, with 21 bases remaining between them. The CDR3 extends over 16 amino acids. Germline-derived CDR1 and CDR2 are SQVTM and ANQGSEA. The DNA of the CDR3 is TGCAGCGTTGAAATAATTCAAGGCGGTCCCGGGGAGACCCAGTACTTC. It encodes CSVEIIQGGPGETQYF.

This clonotype has more than one count but fewer than ten. The J gene is TRBJ2-1, the V gene TRBV11-2; D uncertain. The CDR3 spans 17 residues. V shed 0 bases and J shed 0 bases, with 12 bases lying between them. Germline V gene sequence: CDR1 SGHAT, CDR2 FQNNGV. The chain's CDR3 is CASSLDPEQSSYNEQFF. CDR3 sequence (DNA): TGTGCCAGCAGCTTAGATCCGGAGCAAAGCTCCTACAATGAGCAGTTCTTC.

This chain uses TRBV20-1 with TRBJ2-4, with TRBD1 identical over 7 bases. Judging by the DNA end, TRBJ2-7 fits better; the J call may be wrong. Looked up from germline, CDR1 is DFQATT and CDR2 is SNEGSKA (reference sequence). CDR3 length equals 13 residues. The CDR3 nucleotides read TGCAGTGCTAGGGACAGGATTGGGGGCGAGCAGTACTTC. This encodes CSARDRIGGEQYF.

The chain recombines TRBV11-2 with TRBJ1-6; no firm D call. Germline CDR1 and CDR2: SGHAT and FQNNGV. The CDR3 contains 13 residues. V dropped 0 bases and J dropped 8 bases, with 5 bases sitting between them. This CDR3 reads CASSLEFYSPLHF. DNA for the CDR3: TGTGCCAGCAGCTTAGAATTTTATTCACCCCTCCACTTT.

The chain recombines TRBV5-1 with TRBJ2-7; D remains unclear. With 0 bases removed from V and 0 bases from J, the gap between germline ends came to 13 bases. The CDR3 extends over 16 amino acids. Germline lookup yields CDR1 SGHRS and CDR2 YFSETQ. The CDR3 is CASSLAERTSSYEQYF. DNA of the CDR3: TGCGCCAGCAGCTTGGCCGAACGGACCAGCTCCTACGAGCAGTACTTC.

The chain combines TRBV3-1 with TRBJ2-1, with 13 nucleotides matching TRBD2. The J segment lost 0 bases and the V segment lost 0 bases, leaving 5 bases of the junction unmatched. The germline gives CDR1 LGHDT, CDR2 YNNKEL (reference sequence). The CDR3 length is 19 residues. CDR3 in amino acids: CASSQEGLAGPPSYNEQFF. The CDR3 coding sequence is TGTGCCAGCAGCCAAGAGGGACTAGCGGGGCCCCCCTCCTACAATGAGCAGTTCTTC.

The chain uses TRBV7-9 and TRBJ2-7; no clear D gene. Germline V lookup: CDR1 SEHNR, CDR2 FQNEAQ (reference sequence). Trimming removed 5 bases from V and 1 base from J, with 12 bases in between. The CDR3 is 14 residues long. The CDR3 coding sequence is TGTGCCAGCAGCGGCACGATCCTATCCTACGAGCAGTACTTC. Protein sequence: CASSGTILSYEQYF.

This clonotype was found many times. J is TRBJ2-3 and V is TRBV6-6; D not resolved. V was shortened by 2 bases and J by 14 bases, with 11 bases between the two germline ends. There are 11 residues in the CDR3. CDR1 and CDR2 (germline): MNHNY, SVGAGI (reference sequence). The DNA for the CDR3 is TGTGCCAGCAGTTACGAGGCGGTAAGGTATTTT. Its translation is CASSYEAVRYF.

This clonotype occurred a few times. The chain has TRBV29-1 and TRBJ2-3, with 8 bases that match TRBD2. V lost 7 bases to trimming and J lost 2 bases; unmatched junction nucleotides: 14. Looked up from germline, CDR1 is SQVTM and CDR2 is ANQGSEA. The CDR3 has 16 amino acids. In nucleotides, the CDR3 is TGCAGCGCCAAGGGCCTACGGACTAGCCCCACAGATACGCAGTATTTT. It translates to CSAKGLRTSPTDTQYF.

This clonotype turned up a few times. The gene calls are TRBV7-9 and TRBJ1-4, with D unclear. The CDR3 is made up of 15 amino acids. Between the trimmed V and J ends, which lost 2 bases and 4 bases, there was a span of 11 bases. From germline, CDR1 is SEHNR and CDR2 FQNEAQ (reference sequence). The CDR3 region is CASSLFIGINEKLFF. Here the CDR3 DNA reads TGTGCCAGCAGCTTATTCATCGGGATTAATGAAAAACTGTTTTTT.

The chain has TRBV12-5 and TRBJ2-2, with D possibly matching TRBD1 (6 bases). V was cut by 7 bases and J by 7 bases, with 13 bases left in between. This CDR3 contains 13 residues. CDR1 and CDR2 from the germline V gene are LGHNT and FRNRAP. Here the CDR3 reads CASEAGANGELFF. The DNA for the CDR3 is TGTGCTAGTGAGGCAGGGGCAAACGGGGAGCTGTTTTTT.

This rearrangement joins TRBV5-1 to TRBJ1-2; 9 nucleotides line up with TRBD1. The length of the CDR3 is 18 residues. V dropped 4 bases and J dropped 3; count of bases not matched to a gene: 16. The germline V gene has CDR1 SGHRS and CDR2 YFSETQ. The CDR3 DNA sequence: TGCGCCAGCAGCCCTTCGGGACAGGGCCACTCTCCGGACTATGGCTACACCTTC. This sequence encodes CASSPSGQGHSPDYGYTF.

A few counts support this clonotype. The V call is TRBV7-9, the J call TRBJ2-2; TRBD1 agrees at 8 bases. V shed 5 bases and J 2 bases; nucleotides not matched to a gene: 4. This CDR3 region has 15 residues. Germline V gene sequence: CDR1 SEHNR, CDR2 FQNEAQ (reference sequence). CDR3: CASSRQGFNTGELFF. The CDR3 DNA is TGTGCCAGCAGCCGACAGGGGTTTAACACCGGGGAGCTGTTTTTT.

The chain recombines TRBV2 with TRBJ2-7, with 10 bases aligning to TRBD2. CDR3 length equals 15 residues. Trimming removed 5 bases from V and 5 bases from J; junction bases left unmatched: 9. From germline, CDR1 is SNHLY and CDR2 FYNNEI. This CDR3 reads CASSPIAGGGDEQYF. CDR3 nucleotide sequence: TGTGCCAGCAGTCCTATAGCGGGAGGAGGCGACGAGCAGTACTTC.

The gene calls are TRBV27 and TRBJ2-7; D gene unclear. The CDR3 runs 9 residues. Germline-derived CDR1 and CDR2 are MNHEY and SMNVEV (reference sequence). Trimming cost V 10 bases and J 3 bases, with 4 bases left between them. The CDR3 sequence is CAIIYEQYF. CDR3 nucleotides: TGTGCCATCATCTACGAGCAGTACTTC.

The rearrangement uses TRBV5-1 and TRBJ2-5, with D perhaps given as TRBD1 or TRBD2 (5 bases each). The CDR3 extends over 14 amino acids. Germline V lookup: CDR1 SGHRS, CDR2 YFSETQ. V was pared by 0 bases and J by 5 bases, with 11 bases between. CDR3 amino acids: CASSLGGRDETQYF. CDR3 in DNA: TGCGCCAGCAGCTTGGGTGGCAGGGACGAGACCCAGTACTTC.

V usage is TRBV18 and J usage is TRBJ2-2, with TRBD1 as a possible D gene (5 bases). The CDR3 sequence is 14 residues long. V was clipped by 3 bases and J by 4 bases, with 9 bases between them. The germline gives CDR1 KGHSH, CDR2 LQKENI. The chain's CDR3 is CASSPAQATGELFF. The CDR3, as DNA: TGTGCCAGCTCACCTGCACAGGCCACCGGGGAGCTGTTTTTT. The variable domain in full, with the rest retrieved from reference TRBV18 and TRBJ2-2, is NAGVMQNPRHLVRRRGQEARLRCSPMKGHSHVYWYRQLPEEGLKFMVYLQKENIIDESGMPKERFSAEFPKEGPSILRIQQVVRGDSAAYFCASSPAQATGELFFGEGSRLTVL.

Note on this clonotype: Just one base apart from a much larger clone, this may be a read error. The chain links TRBV12-3 or TRBV12-4 to TRBJ2-7; D is undetermined. This CDR3 comprises 14 residues. Deletions cut 5 bases from V and 5 bases from J, with 16 bases between. The CDR3 nucleotides are TGTGCCAGCAGTGACTCCGGGTTGATCCACGAGCAGTACTTC. The encoded protein is CASSDSGLIHEQYF.

This clonotype turned up a few times. V usage is TRBV27 and J usage is TRBJ2-3, with no clear D. The germline CDR1 and CDR2 sequences are MNHEY and SMNVEV (reference sequence). CDR3 size: 11 residues. Trimming shortened V by 11 bases and J by 5 bases, and 11 bases separated the two germline ends. CDR3 protein: CAARVGDTQYF. Written as DNA, the CDR3 is TGTGCCGCGCGAGTCGGAGATACGCAGTATTTT.

This clonotype appeared many times. This chain connects TRBV7-6 to TRBJ2-5; D ambiguous. Germline loops: CDR1 SGHVS, CDR2 FNYEAQ. V shed 5 bases and J shed 4 bases, with 5 bases lying between them. The CDR3 runs 11 residues. This CDR3 is CASSTRETQYF. In DNA form, the CDR3 reads TGTGCCAGCAGCACGCGAGAGACCCAGTACTTC.

The CDR3 reads CASSISGSVNNEQFF. The CDR3 DNA is TGTGCCAGCAGCATTAGCGGGAGTGTGAACAATGAGCAGTTCTTC. This chain uses TRBV13 with TRBJ2-1; 9 nucleotides match TRBD2. CDR3 size: 15 residues. The germline V gene has CDR1 PRHDT and CDR2 FYEKMQ (reference sequence). The junction had 7 bases not matched to a gene; V was cut back by 5 bases and J by 5 bases.

In regard to this clonotype: At one end, the junction sequence differs from germline, possibly due to a read error. The chain uses TRBV5-6 and TRBJ2-1, with a tentative D call TRBD2 (5 bases). Germline CDR1 SGHDT, CDR2 YYEEEE. This CDR3 has 16 amino acids. As DNA, the CDR3 is TGTTCCAGCAGCTTGTTGGTTGGGAGTCCCTACAATGAGCAGTTCTTC. This codes for CSSSLLVGSPYNEQFF.

The chain has TRBV20-1 and TRBJ2-3, with 11 bases matching TRBD1. V was pared by 2 bases and J by 3 bases, with 7 bases of the junction left unmatched. The CDR3 length is 16 residues. Germline V gives CDR1 DFQATT, CDR2 SNEGSKA (reference sequence). DNA of the CDR3: TGCAGTGCTAGAAAAAAGCGGGACAGGGGGACAGATACGCAGTATTTT. It translates to CSARKKRDRGTDTQYF.